One sample yielded the 16 T cell receptor beta chains listed below, sequenced in a study of blood T cell repertoires in COVID-19. Clones were sequenced by immunoSEQ multiplex PCR, and TCRdb holds only the in-frame ones, with some missing. The table shows 170,000 or so clones, with approximately 84% occurring only once. The specimen was PBMCs or T cells enriched from blood (not recorded which). Every receptor here comes from a woman aged 45 to 65 who had recovered from COVID-19.

The V call is TRBV19, the J call TRBJ2-2; D is perhaps TRBD2 (7 bases). CDR3 length: 17 amino acids. Trimming took off 0 bases at V and 5 bases at J, with 16 bases between the two ends. CDR1 and CDR2 from the germline V gene are LNHDA and SQIVND (reference sequence). The CDR3 DNA reads TGTGCCAGTAGTATAGATCCCCTGGGGGGGGCGACCGGGGAGCTGTTTTTT. Translation: CASSIDPLGGATGELFF.

This clone was seen a single time. The V call is TRBV20-1, the J call TRBJ2-2, with 9 bases aligning to TRBD2. Germline lookup yields CDR1 DFQATT and CDR2 SNEGSKA (reference sequence). The CDR3 spans 15 residues. The V gene end was trimmed by 3 bases and the J gene end by 5 bases; junction bases not matched to a gene: 7. The DNA of the CDR3 is TGCAGTGCTAGTGTAGCGGGAGTAAATACCGGGGAGCTGTTTTTT. The encoded protein is CSASVAGVNTGELFF.

The chain is built from TRBV11-1 and TRBJ1-2; tentative D call: TRBD1 (6 bases). Germline V gene lookup returns CDR1 SGHAT and CDR2 FQDESV (reference sequence). The CDR3 has 12 amino acids. Trimming left V 5 bases short and J 6 bases short, with 10 bases between. CDR3 residues: CASSPGHDGYTF. The DNA for the CDR3 is TGTGCCAGCAGCCCGGGACATGATGGCTACACCTTC.

Comments on this clone: An end of the junction does not agree with germline; a read error may underlie this. The J gene is TRBJ1-2, the V gene TRBV20-1; unclear D gene. The CDR3 contains 11 residues. The V gene's germline CDR1 is DFQATT and CDR2 SNEGSKA (reference sequence). In DNA, the CDR3 is TGCAGTGCTAAATCTGGCCAGGACTCGCACTTC. It yields the protein CSAKSGQDSHF.

The chain combines TRBV28 with TRBJ1-3; D is perhaps TRBD1 (5 bases). The V and J ends lost 5 bases and 2 bases respectively, with 16 bases between them. The CDR3 is 16 residues long. CDR1 is MDHEN, CDR2 SYDVKM, per germline. The CDR3 DNA follows: TGTGCCAGCAGTACGGTTCAGGGCACGGCTGGAAACACCATATATTTT. Translated: CASSTVQGTAGNTIYF.

The chain is built from TRBV7-9 and TRBJ1-5; D remains unclear. CDR1 and CDR2 from the germline V gene are SEHNR and FQNEAQ (reference sequence). The V gene lost 5 bases and the J gene lost 3 bases, with 11 bases spanning the gap. The CDR3 is 14 amino acids. CDR3 loop: CASSRGEFNQPQHF. Here the CDR3 DNA reads TGTGCCAGCAGCCGCGGTGAGTTCAATCAGCCCCAGCATTTT. The full variable domain, its missing parts supplied by reference TRBV7-9 and TRBJ1-5, is DTGVSQNPRHKITKRGQNVTFRCDPISEHNRLYWYRQTLGQGPEFLTYFQNEAQLEKSRLLSDRFSAERPKGSFSTLEIQRTEQGDSAMYLCASSRGEFNQPQHFGDGTRLSIL.

This clone was seen once. The V and J genes are TRBV7-9 and TRBJ2-1; 8 positions match TRBD1. The CDR3 loop spans 14 amino acids. V shed 6 bases, J shed 8 bases, and the junction held 9 bases outside the gene matches. Germline lookup yields CDR1 SEHNR and CDR2 FQNEAQ (reference sequence). CDR3 protein: CASRWGTGRDEQFF. CDR3 nucleotide sequence: TGTGCCAGCAGGTGGGGGACAGGTAGGGATGAGCAGTTCTTC.

CDR3 residues: CASSYRDRPPLHF. The CDR3 nucleotides read TGTGCCAGCAGTTATAGGGACAGGCCACCCCTCCACTTT. The chain links TRBV12-3 or TRBV12-4 to TRBJ1-6; 8 positions match TRBD1. The CDR3 spans 13 residues. J gave up 11 bases and V 4 bases, and 4 bases lay outside the gene matches.

The V call is TRBV28, the J call TRBJ1-5, with TRBD1 matching over 7 bases. CDR3 length: 17 residues. The ends lost 7 bases at V and 2 bases at J; junction bases unmatched: 14. The V gene's germline CDR1 is MDHEN and CDR2 SYDVKM. This CDR3 reads CASMGRGYVRGNQPQHF. The CDR3 nucleotides are TGTGCCAGCATGGGCAGGGGGTACGTTAGGGGCAATCAGCCCCAGCATTTT.

CDR3 nucleotides: TGTGCCAGCAGTAGCACTACTAACTATGGCTACACCTTC. It codes for CASSSTTNYGYTF. The chain employs TRBV14 and TRBJ1-2; D is unclear. Germline V gene lookup returns CDR1 SGHDN and CDR2 FVKESK. This CDR3 spans 13 amino acids. With 6 bases removed from V and 0 bases from J, the gap between germline ends came to 8 bases.

The chain links TRBV6-2 or TRBV6-3 to TRBJ2-7; the D is unclear. The ends were cut back, 6 bases at V and 4 bases at J, with 10 bases in the middle. CDR1 is MNHEY, CDR2 SVGEGT, per germline. The CDR3 is made up of 12 amino acids. The CDR3 loop reads CASSPNTYEQYF. In DNA form, the CDR3 reads TGTGCCAGCAGCCCTAACACGTACGAGCAGTACTTC.

V gene TRBV12-3 or TRBV12-4 combines with J gene TRBJ2-7; tentative D call: TRBD2 (6 bases). The CDR3 has 12 amino acids. V shed 3 bases and J shed 5 bases, with 8 bases lying between them. DNA of the CDR3: TGTGCCAGCAGTTTTGGAGGGAACGAGCAGTACTTC. Protein sequence: CASSFGGNEQYF.

This rearrangement joins TRBV7-9 to TRBJ1-4, with D perhaps TRBD1 (6 bases). Germline V gives CDR1 SEHNR, CDR2 FQNEAQ (reference sequence). Trimming pared 5 bases from V and 8 bases from J, leaving 18 bases between. The CDR3 runs 15 residues. The CDR3 DNA reads as TGTGCCAGCAGCAAGGAGACAGGCTATTCCGAAAAACTGTTTTTT. Protein sequence: CASSKETGYSEKLFF.

The V call is TRBV6-5, the J call TRBJ1-1; 7 positions agree with TRBD1. J gave up 1 base and V 0 bases, and 5 bases lay outside the gene matches. The CDR3 runs 16 residues. From germline, CDR1 is MNHEY and CDR2 SVGAGI. CDR3 sequence: CASSYSPGGSNTEAFF. The CDR3 DNA follows: TGTGCCAGCAGTTACTCGCCAGGGGGGTCGAACACTGAAGCTTTCTTT.

This chain links TRBV7-8 with TRBJ2-7, with 12 bases fitting TRBD1. This CDR3 is 15 amino acids long. Germline CDR1 SGHVS, CDR2 FQNEAQ. V shed 5 bases and J 5 bases; nucleotides not matched to a gene: 7. CDR3 DNA: TGTGCCAGCAGCCCAAGGGACAGGGGGCTCAACGAGCAGTACTTC. Protein product: CASSPRDRGLNEQYF.

The rearrangement links TRBV19 to TRBJ1-5; unclear D gene. The length of the CDR3 is 15 residues. V was shortened by 3 bases and J by 0 bases, with 9 bases between the two germline ends. Germline assignment: CDR1 LNHDA and CDR2 SQIVND (reference sequence). The CDR3 nucleotides are TGTGCCAGTAGTATCGAGGGCTATAGCAATCAGCCCCAGCATTTT. Translating it yields CASSIEGYSNQPQHF.